This section outlines one T cell receptor (beta chain) sequence together with its context. The gene names here belong to mouse. From the germline J gene comes the end of the CDR3, since the read stops 4 residues before it. Other nucleotide sequences in the sample specify the same CDR3. The record originates from a study of CD8+ T cells in alopecia areata. Study details: Grafted skin came from C3H/HeJ donors with spontaneous alopecia (roughly 6-13 months old) and was placed on approximately 7-10-week-old female C3H/HeJ mice.

The CDR3 contains 14 residues. The germline gives CDR1 SGHDT, CDR2 FRDEAV. The junction had 2 bases not matched to a gene; V was cut back by 4 bases and J by 3 bases. The study sorted pooled cutaneous lymph node cells by CD4, CD8alpha, NKG2D, NKG2ACE and other markers. As the sequencing template, cDNA was produced by extracting RNA and reverse transcribing it. Here immunoSEQ multiplex PCR was the method, and the copy in TCRdb shows in-frame clones only, minus some. Altogether 290,000 or so clones were found in the sample, and no singletons occur. This clonotype originated in a C3H/HeJ mouse with alopecia areata. The strain bears MHC haplotype H2-k. Sequencing input: CD4+ T cells sorted from a lymph node. This chain connects TRBV14 to TRBJ2-1; 9 bases are shared with TRBD2. The CDR3 sequence is CASSRLGAYAEQFF. CDR3 bases read: TGTGCCAGCAGTCGACTGGGGGCCTATGCT. The entire variable domain, with the rest obtained from reference TRBV14 and TRBJ2-1, is as follows: EAGVTQSPRYAVLQEGQAVSFWCDPISGHDTLYWYQQPRDQGPQLLVYFRDEAVIDNSQLPSDRFSAVRPKGTNSTLKIQSAKQGDTATYLCASSRLGAYAEQFFGPGTRLTVL.